These T cell receptor beta chains were read from a single sample in a study of identical twins. TCRdb called the 5' RACE reads again in MiXCR, with one record for every CDR3 protein. Of roughly 710,000 distinct CDR3 sequences listed, less than 7% are singletons. Sequenced material: naive T cells sorted from blood. Receptor source: a young man in good health. Each CDR3 is given with its conserved first and last residue. D genes are given only for firm matches. Rows may omit the clone size; those that give it use once, few, many or a size class.

size	V	J	D	CDR3	DNA
NA	TRBV19	TRBJ2-2	TRBD1	CATQGATGELFF	TGTGCCACCCAGGGGGCCACCGGGGAGCTGTTTTTT
few	TRBV11-1	TRBJ2-2	TRBD2	CASSPFGLAGSANTGELFF	TGTGCCAGCAGCCCCTTCGGACTAGCGGGCTCCGCGAACACCGGGGAGCTGTTTTTT
many	TRBV12-3/TRBV12-4	TRBJ1-1	TRBD1	CASSRGQGAAFF	TGTGCCAGCAGTCGGGGACAGGGGGCGGCTTTCTTT
many	TRBV11-2	TRBJ1-1	NA	CATYPWASTEAFF	TGTGCCACGTACCCATGGGCGAGCACTGAAGCTTTCTTT
NA	TRBV4-3	TRBJ2-2	TRBD1	CASRQGAYTGELFF	TGCGCCAGCAGACAGGGGGCCTACACCGGGGAGCTGTTTTTT
few	TRBV27	TRBJ1-4	NA	CASRPQGGREKLFF	TGTGCCAGCAGACCACAGGGAGGGCGCGAAAAACTGTTTTTT
many	TRBV9	TRBJ2-2	TRBD1	CASSVDSGTATTGELFF	TGTGCCAGCAGCGTAGATTCGGGGACAGCCACAACCGGGGAGCTGTTTTTT
NA	TRBV11-2	TRBJ2-1	NA	CASSLDQGEYNEQFF	TGTGCCAGCAGCTTAGATCAAGGGGAATACAATGAGCAGTTCTTC
many	TRBV20-1	TRBJ2-3	NA	CSASGAGGPDTQYF	TGCAGTGCGTCGGGAGCAGGGGGGCCAGATACGCAGTATTTT
NA	TRBV12-3/TRBV12-4	TRBJ2-7	NA	CASSFSPNYEQYF	TGTGCCAGCAGTTTCTCCCCTAACTACGAGCAGTACTTC
NA	TRBV12-3/TRBV12-4	TRBJ2-2	TRBD1	CASSSTGGSSGELFF	TGTGCCAGCAGTTCGACAGGGGGTTCGTCTGGGGAGCTGTTTTTT
many	TRBV29-1	TRBJ1-5	TRBD1	CSVGTGINQPQHF	TGCAGCGTCGGGACAGGGATTAATCAGCCCCAGCATTTT
many	TRBV30	TRBJ2-5	NA	CAWRGGRTGGETQYF	TGTGCCTGGAGGGGGGGGCGGACTGGGGGAGAGACCCAGTACTTC
few	TRBV6-6	TRBJ1-2	TRBD1	CASTIDRGHGYTF	TGTGCCAGCACTATAGACAGGGGACATGGCTACACCTTC
many	TRBV10-3	TRBJ2-1	TRBD2	CATMRTSGYNEQFF	TGTGCCACCATGAGGACTAGCGGCTACAATGAGCAGTTCTTC
many	TRBV29-1	TRBJ2-5	NA	CSVEDRRTGETQYF	TGCAGCGTTGAAGATCGCCGCACCGGGGAGACCCAGTACTTC
few	TRBV5-6	TRBJ2-2	NA	CASRITGLNTGELFF	TGTGCCAGCAGAATTACAGGATTGAACACCGGGGAGCTGTTTTTT
NA	TRBV29-1	TRBJ2-2	NA	CSIQIGGRTGELFF	TGCAGCATTCAGATCGGGGGGCGAACCGGGGAGCTGTTTTTT
few	TRBV10-3	TRBJ2-7	TRBD2	CAIRVSSGRANYEQYF	TGTGCCATCAGAGTAAGTAGCGGGAGAGCCAACTACGAGCAGTACTTC
few	TRBV12-3/TRBV12-4	TRBJ1-2	NA	CASSFMGFGYGYTF	TGTGCCAGCAGTTTCATGGGTTTCGGCTATGGCTACACCTTC
many	TRBV30	TRBJ2-7	NA	CAWVTDQPSEQYF	TGTGCCTGGGTGACAGATCAACCCTCCGAGCAGTACTTC
NA	TRBV29-1	TRBJ2-7	TRBD2	CSVKSGAYEQYF	TGCAGCGTTAAAAGCGGGGCCTACGAGCAGTACTTC
few	TRBV2	TRBJ2-7	NA	CASSERLRKQAYEQYF	TGTGCCAGCAGTGAAAGGCTTCGGAAACAAGCCTACGAGCAGTACTTC
few	TRBV2	TRBJ1-1	TRBD1	CASDREMNTEAFF	TGTGCCAGTGACAGGGAGATGAACACTGAAGCTTTCTTT
NA	TRBV5-4	TRBJ2-1	TRBD1	CASSYTGTGVGNEQFF	TGTGCCAGCAGCTACACCGGGACAGGGGTCGGAAATGAGCAGTTCTTC
few	TRBV7-9	TRBJ2-3	NA	CASSLDQRGDTQYF	TGTGCCAGCAGCTTAGATCAACGTGGGGATACGCAGTATTTT
NA	TRBV5-1	TRBJ2-2	TRBD1	CASSTGQTNTGELFF	TGCGCCAGCAGCACGGGACAGACGAACACCGGGGAGCTGTTTTTT
few	TRBV12-3/TRBV12-4	TRBJ1-2	NA	CASSPGAPYGYTF	TGTGCCAGCAGTCCCGGGGCACCCTATGGCTACACCTTC
many	TRBV20-1	TRBJ2-5	NA	CSASRTAKETQYF	TGCAGTGCTAGTCGAACCGCGAAGGAGACCCAGTACTTC
NA	TRBV7-8	TRBJ2-1	TRBD2	CASSLADGREGLGQIQQFF	TGTGCCAGCAGCTTAGCGGATGGGAGAGAGGGACTAGGGCAAATCCAGCAGTTCTTC
NA	TRBV2	TRBJ2-2	TRBD1	CASSEGTGGRIYLELFF	TGTGCCAGCAGTGAAGGGACAGGGGGAAGGATTTACTTGGAGCTGTTTTTT
NA	TRBV5-5	TRBJ2-3	NA	CASASPETSTDTQYF	TGTGCCAGCGCCTCTCCGGAAACTAGCACAGATACGCAGTATTTT
few	TRBV7-8	TRBJ2-1	NA	CASSIPRGGPSSYNEQFF	TGTGCCAGCAGCATCCCGCGGGGTGGCCCAAGCTCCTACAATGAGCAGTTCTTC
many	TRBV28	TRBJ2-7	NA	CASSLRLDEQYF	TGTGCCAGCAGTCTCCGACTTGACGAGCAGTACTTC
few	TRBV6-5	TRBJ2-1	NA	CASSDSDIYLNEQFF	TGTGCCAGCAGTGACTCCGACATCTACCTCAATGAGCAGTTCTTC
many	TRBV7-2	TRBJ2-3	NA	CASSLEPGAGDTQYF	TGTGCCAGCAGCTTAGAACCTGGAGCGGGAGATACGCAGTATTTT
few	TRBV7-6	TRBJ2-1	TRBD2	CASSSYVLAGVPDNEQFF	TGTGCCAGCAGCTCCTACGTCCTAGCGGGAGTCCCGGACAATGAGCAGTTCTTC
few	TRBV9	TRBJ2-3	NA	CASSGGLLNTDTQYF	TGTGCCAGCAGCGGGGGACTTCTCAACACAGATACGCAGTATTTT
many	TRBV4-1	TRBJ2-1	NA	CASSQEGQPYNEQFF	TGCGCCAGCAGCCAAGAGGGGCAGCCCTACAATGAGCAGTTCTTC
many	TRBV6-5	TRBJ2-3	NA	CASSYPPKGVDTQYF	TGTGCCAGCAGTTACCCACCGAAGGGGGTAGATACGCAGTATTTT
NA	TRBV30	TRBJ1-3	NA	CAWRGGRTSGNTIYF	TGTGCCTGGAGGGGTGGACGGACTTCTGGAAACACCATATATTTT
NA	TRBV4-3	TRBJ1-1	NA	CASSQGLDRNTEAFF	TGCGCCAGCAGCCAAGGACTCGACAGGAACACTGAAGCTTTCTTT
NA	TRBV10-3	TRBJ1-5	NA	CAISERDYSNQPQHF	TGTGCCATCAGTGAAAGGGATTATAGCAATCAGCCCCAGCATTTT
NA	TRBV5-1	TRBJ2-5	NA	CASMLSATDETQYF	TGCGCCAGCATGTTGTCGGCCACCGACGAGACCCAGTACTTC
many	TRBV12-3/TRBV12-4	TRBJ1-6	NA	CASTSMRPYNSPLHF	TGTGCCAGCACCTCTATGAGGCCCTATAATTCACCCCTCCACTTT
many	TRBV5-1	TRBJ1-2	NA	CASSFRTENYGYTF	TGCGCCAGCAGCTTCAGGACAGAGAACTATGGCTACACCTTC
NA	TRBV18	TRBJ1-1	NA	CASSPLAHNNLNTEAFF	TGTGCCAGCTCACCACTCGCGCACAACAACTTGAACACTGAAGCTTTCTTT
many	TRBV7-9	TRBJ2-1	TRBD2	CASSLTGRAGNEQFF	TGTGCCAGCAGCTTAACCGGGAGGGCCGGGAATGAGCAGTTCTTC
few	TRBV5-1	TRBJ2-2	NA	CASTPGQQGAGELFF	TGCGCCAGTACCCCGGGACAACAAGGAGCCGGGGAGCTGTTTTTT
few	TRBV2	TRBJ2-5	NA	CASSESRGQETQYF	TGTGCCAGCAGTGAATCCAGGGGCCAAGAGACCCAGTACTTC
many	TRBV12-3/TRBV12-4	TRBJ2-4	TRBD2	CASSLAELAKNIQYF	TGTGCCAGCAGTCTAGCGGAGTTAGCCAAAAACATTCAGTACTTC
few	TRBV29-1	TRBJ2-1	NA	CSVGGTQSSYNEQFF	TGCAGCGTTGGAGGGACTCAGAGCTCCTACAATGAGCAGTTCTTC